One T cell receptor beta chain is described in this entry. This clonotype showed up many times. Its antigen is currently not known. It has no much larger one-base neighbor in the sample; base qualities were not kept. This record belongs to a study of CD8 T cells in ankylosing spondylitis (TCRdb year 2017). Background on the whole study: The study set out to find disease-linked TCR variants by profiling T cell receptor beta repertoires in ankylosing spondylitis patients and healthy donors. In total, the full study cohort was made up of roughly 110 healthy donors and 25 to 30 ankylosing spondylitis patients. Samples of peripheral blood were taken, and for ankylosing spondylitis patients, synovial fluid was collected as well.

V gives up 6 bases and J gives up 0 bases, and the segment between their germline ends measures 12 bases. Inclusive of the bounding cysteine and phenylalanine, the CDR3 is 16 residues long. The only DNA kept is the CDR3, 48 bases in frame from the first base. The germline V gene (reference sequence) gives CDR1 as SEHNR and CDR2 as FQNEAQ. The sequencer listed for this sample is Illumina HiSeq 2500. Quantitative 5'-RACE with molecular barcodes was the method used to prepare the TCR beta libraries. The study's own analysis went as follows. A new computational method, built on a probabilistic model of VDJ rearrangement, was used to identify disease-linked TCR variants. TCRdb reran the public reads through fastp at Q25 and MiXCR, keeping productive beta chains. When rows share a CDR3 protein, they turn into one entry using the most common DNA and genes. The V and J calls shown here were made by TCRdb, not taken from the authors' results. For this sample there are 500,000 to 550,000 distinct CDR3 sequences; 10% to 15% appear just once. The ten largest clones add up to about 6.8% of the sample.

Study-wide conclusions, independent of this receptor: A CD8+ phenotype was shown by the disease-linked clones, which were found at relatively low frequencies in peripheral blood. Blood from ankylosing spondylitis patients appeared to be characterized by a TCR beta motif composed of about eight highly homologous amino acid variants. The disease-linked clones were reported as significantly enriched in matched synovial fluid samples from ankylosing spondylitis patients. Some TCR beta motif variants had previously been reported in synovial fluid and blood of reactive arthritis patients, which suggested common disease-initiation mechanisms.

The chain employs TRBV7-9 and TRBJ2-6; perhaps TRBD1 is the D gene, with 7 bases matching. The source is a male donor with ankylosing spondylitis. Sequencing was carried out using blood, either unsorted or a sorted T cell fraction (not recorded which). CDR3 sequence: CASREGAFSGANVLTF. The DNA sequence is TGTGCCAGCAGGGAGGGGGCCTTCTCTGGGGCCAACGTCCTGACTTTC.